The rows below give T cell receptor beta chains drawn from one sample of a study of T cells in Graves' hyperthyroidism and ophthalmopathy. TCRdb passed the multiplex PCR reads through MiXCR, listing each CDR3 protein once. The sample lists some 570,000 distinct CDR3 sequences; 17% were seen once. The sequenced material came from blood. The receptors here all came from a woman under 30 with Graves' ophthalmopathy. Each CDR3 is given with its conserved first and last residue.

CDR3 length,J gene,V gene,CDR3 protein
13,TRBJ2-1,TRBV15,CATRDDHPNEQFF
13,TRBJ2-4,TRBV28,CASSLGALDIQYF
14,TRBJ2-7,TRBV20-1,CSATGLAGAVEQYF
12,TRBJ1-1,TRBV3-1,CASSRSDTEAFF
15,TRBJ2-1,TRBV7-8,CASSLAGRVGNEQFF
16,TRBJ2-3,TRBV29-1,CSVEPTTGPHTDTQYF
10,TRBJ2-7,TRBV6-2/TRBV6-3,CASSDFEQYF
15,TRBJ2-6,TRBV20-1,CSALTGGSGANVLTF
13,TRBJ1-1,TRBV29-1,CSVEDRSNTEAFF
16,TRBJ2-7,TRBV11-2,CASSSQRSTTGFEQYF
14,TRBJ2-7,TRBV5-1,CASSFRVIGNEQYF
11,TRBJ2-3,TRBV20-1,CSARLVDTQYF
14,TRBJ2-1,TRBV27,CASSWDRRYNEQFF
13,TRBJ2-7,TRBV3-1,CASSQRPSYEQYF
15,TRBJ1-1,TRBV6-9,CASTLDRVGNTEAFF
13,TRBJ2-7,TRBV29-1,CSVGWQSVHEQYF
13,TRBJ2-7,TRBV14,CASREGYSYEQYF
21,TRBJ2-3,TRBV9,CASSVDLGTSGNPGLPDTQYF
15,TRBJ1-1,TRBV6-6,CASSYSPDRDTEAFF
14,TRBJ2-1,TRBV5-1,CASSLFSGDNEQFF
15,TRBJ1-4,TRBV28,CASSFPGPRGEKLFF
14,TRBJ2-7,TRBV4-1,CASSQASTGYEQYF
17,TRBJ1-4,TRBV11-3,CASSLDSGSPISEKLFF
13,TRBJ2-7,TRBV9,CASRGTGSDEQYF
14,TRBJ1-2,TRBV29-1,CSVEDLGGNYGYTF
14,TRBJ2-1,TRBV28,CASRRLGSHNEQFF
16,TRBJ2-2,TRBV29-1,CSVEGPVQGNTGELFF
12,TRBJ2-7,TRBV29-1,CSVGTGTYEQYF
17,TRBJ1-4,TRBV7-9,CASSLGGRGGLEEKLFF
15,TRBJ2-7,TRBV2,CASSEPAGGPYEQYF
11,TRBJ1-4,TRBV28,CASKRLEKLFF
15,TRBJ2-3,TRBV7-2,CASSLEGRRADTQYF
13,TRBJ1-1,TRBV6-1,CASSYPRGTEAFF
20,TRBJ2-7,TRBV5-8,CASSHRQVAGLLRRSYEQYF